The rows below give T cell receptor beta chains drawn from one sample of a study of T cell repertoires in cytomegalovirus infection. TCRdb passed the reads through MiXCR, listing each CDR3 protein once. The data show some 150,000 distinct CDR3 sequences, roughly 6% seen once. Sequencing was performed on PBMCs. These receptors were collected from a human donor in good health (CMV status not recorded). Some clones in this sample may be carry-over from other donors' samples. Each CDR3 is given with its conserved first and last residue. A D gene is named only where the DNA matches it firmly. Expanded clones get a size class; other rows say once, few or many, or leave the size out.

NA	TRBV9	few	TRBJ1-4	TGTGCCAGCAGCGTAGGAAGGGGTCGGATGTTTTTT	CASSVGRGRMFF
NA	TRBV28	many	TRBJ2-1	TGTGCCAGCACCCCCGCGGGGTCCTACAATGAGCAGTTCTTC	CASTPAGSYNEQFF
NA	TRBV23-1	once	TRBJ2-1	TGCGCCAGCACTCTGATCAGGGTGTGTTCCTACAATGAGCAGTTCTTC	CASTLIRVCSYNEQFF
NA	TRBV28	many	TRBJ1-5	TGTGCCAGCAGTTGGCAGGGAGAGGCGGGGCCCCAGCATTTT	CASSWQGEAGPQHF
TRBD1	TRBV20-1	many	TRBJ1-5	TGCAGTGCTAAGGACAGGGATGGTGATCAGCCCCAGCATTTT	CSAKDRDGDQPQHF
TRBD2	TRBV12-3/TRBV12-4	few	TRBJ2-5	TGTGCCAGCAGTCCTAGCGGGGGGGCGAGGGAGACCCAGTACTTC	CASSPSGGARETQYF
TRBD2	TRBV7-7	many	TRBJ2-1	TGTGCCAGCAGCTTAGCGCCGGCGGGGGGCCACAATGAGCAGTTCTTC	CASSLAPAGGHNEQFF
TRBD1	TRBV12-3/TRBV12-4	many	TRBJ1-2	TGTGCCAGCAGCGGACAGGGAGACTACACCTTC	CASSGQGDYTF
TRBD2	TRBV7-3	many	TRBJ2-1	TGTGCCAGCGGCCCCGGGGGGGCCAGAAATGAGCAGTTCTTC	CASGPGGARNEQFF
NA	TRBV7-9	many	TRBJ2-7	TGTGCCAGCAGCTTAGACGCCGGCTACGAGCAGTACTTC	CASSLDAGYEQYF
NA	TRBV7-3	few	TRBJ2-7	TGTGCCAGCAGCCCATCGTCCCGGACCCGCTCCTACGAGCAGTACTTC	CASSPSSRTRSYEQYF
NA	TRBV7-2	many	TRBJ1-5	TGTGCCAGCAGCCCATATGGGGGAGGGGATCAGCCCCAGCATTTT	CASSPYGGGDQPQHF
NA	TRBV14	few	TRBJ2-7	TGTGCCAGCAGCCAAGGGGGCGAGCAGTACTTC	CASSQGGEQYF
TRBD2	TRBV20-1	few	TRBJ2-1	TGCAGTGCTAGAGATCGGCGGGGGAGCTCCTACAATGAGCAGTTCTTC	CSARDRRGSSYNEQFF
TRBD1	TRBV20-1	NA	TRBJ2-5	TGCAGTAGAGAAGGGACAGACCAAGAGACCCAGTACTTC	CSREGTDQETQYF
TRBD2	TRBV20-1	once	TRBJ2-1	TGCAGTGCTAGAGGCGGACTAGCGGGGGACCACAATGAGCAGTTCTTC	CSARGGLAGDHNEQFF
NA	TRBV7-2	many	TRBJ1-6	TGTGCCAGCAGCCGCGACTTAGACAGGAATTCACCCCTCCACTTT	CASSRDLDRNSPLHF
NA	TRBV12-3/TRBV12-4	NA	TRBJ1-1	TGTGCCAGCAGTGACCCGGGCCGCAACACTGAAGCTTTCTTT	CASSDPGRNTEAFF
NA	TRBV23-1	few	TRBJ2-2	TGCGCCAGCAGTCAATGGGGGACCGAGAACACCGGGGAGCTGTTTTTT	CASSQWGTENTGELFF
NA	TRBV7-3	many	TRBJ1-3	TGTGCCAGCAGCTTAGGGGGGACCGGAAACACCATATATTTT	CASSLGGTGNTIYF
NA	TRBV6-2/TRBV6-3	few	TRBJ2-2	TGTGCCAGCAGTTACGAAACCGTCTTGAACACCGGGGAGCTGTTTTTT	CASSYETVLNTGELFF
TRBD2	TRBV9	few	TRBJ2-1	TGTGCCAGCAGCGTAGCGGGGGGGCTCTACAATGAGCAGTTCTTC	CASSVAGGLYNEQFF
TRBD2	TRBV12-3/TRBV12-4	many	TRBJ2-5	TGTGCCAGCAGTAGAAACGGGGGGCAAGAGACCCAGTACTTC	CASSRNGGQETQYF
NA	TRBV4-3	many	TRBJ1-1	TGCGCCAGCAGCCAATCCCGCGGGGGGACTGAAGCTTTCTTT	CASSQSRGGTEAFF
NA	TRBV10-3	many	TRBJ2-2	TGTGCCATCGTTGGGGATTCGAACACCGGGGAGCTGTTTTTT	CAIVGDSNTGELFF
NA	TRBV30	NA	TRBJ2-4	TGTGCCTGGAGTGTGGGGGGGGCGCTTAGCATTCAGTACTTC	CAWSVGGALSIQYF
NA	TRBV6-6	many	TRBJ2-2	TGTGCCAGCAGGTCGCCGGGACAGAACACCGGGGAGCTGTTTTTT	CASRSPGQNTGELFF
TRBD1	TRBV7-3	many	TRBJ1-6	TGTGCCAGCAGCTTACGACCGGGACAGGGTAATTCACCCCTCCACTTT	CASSLRPGQGNSPLHF
TRBD1	TRBV20-1	many	TRBJ2-7	TGCAGTGCTAGAGATAAGGGACAGAGCTCCTACGAGCAGTACTTC	CSARDKGQSSYEQYF
NA	TRBV7-2	many	TRBJ2-3	TGTGCCAGCAGCTTAGTACAGGGACGGACAGATACGCAGTATTTT	CASSLVQGRTDTQYF
TRBD1	TRBV5-6	NA	TRBJ2-4	TGTGCCAGCAGCTTGACGACAGGGGGTGAAAACATTCAGTACTTC	CASSLTTGGENIQYF
TRBD1	TRBV7-2	NA	TRBJ1-6	TGTGCCAGCAGTCAAAGGGACAGGTCTTTACCCCTCCACTTT	CASSQRDRSLPLHF
TRBD2	TRBV5-1	few	TRBJ2-3	TGCGCCAGCAGCCCGGGACTAGCGGGGGGGCCAAACACAGATACGCAGTATTTT	CASSPGLAGGPNTDTQYF
TRBD2	TRBV7-4	few	TRBJ2-1	TGTGCCAGCAGCTGGGGTAGCGGGGGGACGGGTGAGCAGTTCTTC	CASSWGSGGTGEQFF
TRBD2	TRBV6-6	NA	TRBJ2-1	TGTGCCAGCAGTTACTTGGCTAGCGGGTCTCGGTATGAGCAGTTCTTC	CASSYLASGSRYEQFF
NA	TRBV5-1	NA	TRBJ2-4	TGCGCCAGCAGCTTGTCAGGGGCGGAGGCCAAAAACATTCAGTACTTC	CASSLSGAEAKNIQYF
TRBD1	TRBV10-3	many	TRBJ2-5	TGTGCCATCAGGGGACAGGGGGCGTTAAGAGAGACCCAGTACTTC	CAIRGQGALRETQYF
NA	TRBV28	many	TRBJ2-2	TGTGCCAGCAGTCCCGGGACACTCACCGGGGAGCTGTTTTTT	CASSPGTLTGELFF
TRBD2	TRBV29-1	NA	TRBJ2-3	TGCAGCGTTGGCTCCGGGGGGGCTAGAGATACGCAGTATTTT	CSVGSGGARDTQYF
NA	TRBV28	NA	TRBJ2-4	TGTGCCAGCAGTTTATGGGAACTCGGCAAAAACATTCAGTACTTC	CASSLWELGKNIQYF
NA	TRBV9	few	TRBJ2-3	TGTGCCAGCAGCGTAGGGGGTGATACGCAGTATTTT	CASSVGGDTQYF
NA	TRBV6-6	NA	TRBJ2-7	TGTGCCAGCAGTGACCGGACAAAGCTCGGAAGCGAGCAGTACTTC	CASSDRTKLGSEQYF
TRBD1	TRBV7-2	many	TRBJ1-2	TGTGCCAGCAGCCCCCGGACAGGGTTCACCTATGGCTACACCTTC	CASSPRTGFTYGYTF
TRBD2	TRBV20-1	NA	TRBJ2-5	TGCAGTGCACGAGCAGCGGGGACGGGTGAGACCCAGTACTTC	CSARAAGTGETQYF
NA	TRBV6-5	few	TRBJ2-3	TGTGCCAGCAGTTACTCACCAGCACTCGGGACAGATACGCAGTATTTT	CASSYSPALGTDTQYF
TRBD1	TRBV12-3/TRBV12-4	many	TRBJ1-5	TGTGCCAGCAGTACCCCGTCGACAGGGTCCAATCAGCCCCAGCATTTT	CASSTPSTGSNQPQHF
NA	TRBV6-1	many	TRBJ1-1	TGTGCCAGCTCTCGTCTTTTAACTGAAGCTTTCTTT	CASSRLLTEAFF
NA	TRBV5-1	NA	TRBJ2-7	TGCGCCAGCAGCTTCACGCAGGTTACACACGAGCAGTACTTC	CASSFTQVTHEQYF
NA	TRBV15	many	TRBJ1-5	TGTGCCACCAGCAGAGATCGATCAGGGGTCGGAGCCCAGCATTTT	CATSRDRSGVGAQHF
TRBD1	TRBV7-2	many	TRBJ1-1	TGTGCCAGCAGCTTTATGGGGACAGACACTGAAGCTTTCTTT	CASSFMGTDTEAFF
NA	TRBV9	many	TRBJ1-2	TGTGCCAGTAGAGAGGGCGTCTATGGCTACACCTTC	CASREGVYGYTF
TRBD1	TRBV20-1	few	TRBJ1-2	TGCAGTGCTAGAGCTAGGGGGCCTAACTATGGCTACACCTTC	CSARARGPNYGYTF
NA	TRBV6-2/TRBV6-3	many	TRBJ1-5	TGTGCCAGCAGTTACTCGATGGAGGGCAGACTAAAGCAGCCCCAGCATTTT	CASSYSMEGRLKQPQHF
NA	TRBV7-8	many	TRBJ2-7	TGTGCCAGCAGCTTAGATACGGGCCCGCACTACGAGCAGTACTTC	CASSLDTGPHYEQYF
NA	TRBV4-1	many	TRBJ1-4	TGCGCCAGCAGCCAAGAAGGAGTGCCTAATGAAAAACTGTTTTTT	CASSQEGVPNEKLFF
TRBD1	TRBV7-2	many	TRBJ2-5	TGTGCCAGCAGCTTAACAGGGGGCTTGGAGACCCAGTACTTC	CASSLTGGLETQYF
TRBD1	TRBV28	NA	TRBJ1-1	TGTGCCAGCAGTTTTGAAGGACAGGGGGCGAACACTGAAGCTTTCTTT	CASSFEGQGANTEAFF